This record looks at one T cell receptor (beta chain) sequence and its context. What it recognizes is unknown. Its ends do not fully match the called genes, so a read error is possible. The PCR was carried out with 60 Vbeta primers and 13 Jbeta primers. Libraries were prepared by immunoSEQ multiplex PCR; TCRdb keeps only in-frame clonotypes and omits some of them. This sample contains around 37,000 clones. This CDR3 is 11 amino acids long. CDR1 is SGHRS, CDR2 YFSETQ, per germline. The record originates from a study of cytomegalovirus exposure and HLA in healthy donors. Study at large: Out of several hundred genotyped donors, about 80% belonged to the Caucasian-associated ancestry cluster. Study-level points and caveats: Accurate HLA-A and HLA-B prediction from TCR beta sequences was reported for most subjects. The study labeled 164 TCR beta chains cytomegalovirus-associated. Immune exposure data for these donors was limited to CMV serostatus.

This chain links TRBV5-1 with TRBJ2-7; D is unresolved. Material for sequencing was PBMCs. The source is a human donor in good health. This chain's CDR3 is CARSFHYEQYF. The CDR3 region has the DNA TGCGCCAGAAGCTTTCACTACGAGCAGTACTTC.